This TCR beta chain was sequenced during a study of blood T cell repertoires in COVID-19. In the source study's methods: Researchers report that nucleated cell counts were estimated from reference gene primer amplification. Libraries were prepared by immunoSEQ multiplex PCR; TCRdb keeps only in-frame clonotypes and omits some of them. That table gives V, J and clone size, and the DNA gave D and trimming. The table has some 250,000 clones, more than 70% seen once. Sequenced sample: peripheral blood. The source of this sequence is a woman younger than 35 with acute or convalescent COVID-19.

The CDR3: CATSRDQVALAYF. The CDR3 bases are TGTGCCACCAGCAGAGATCAGGTTGCCCTGGCGTACTTC. The chain is built from TRBV15 and TRBJ2-7; D unclear. The CDR3 length is 13 residues. Germline V CDR1 and CDR2: LNHNV, YYDKDF (reference sequence). V lost 0 bases and J lost 12, with 15 bases in between.